A selection of T cell receptor beta chains follows, all from one sample in a study of T cells in Graves' hyperthyroidism and ophthalmopathy. MiXCR, applied by TCRdb to the multiplex PCR reads, yields one record per CDR3 protein. Of over 550,000 distinct CDR3 sequences in the sample, 16% were seen once. Sequences were obtained from blood. The receptors were sampled from a woman younger than 30 with Graves' hyperthyroidism. Both conserved end residues are part of each CDR3. The D gene is left open where the match is weak. Expanded clones are given a class, and other clones once, few, many or no size at all.

J: TRBJ2-3; V: TRBV20-1; size: NA; D: TRBD2; CDR3: CSALLAATDTQYF; DNA: TGCAGTGCATTACTAGCGGCCACAGATACGCAGTATTTT
J: TRBJ1-3; V: TRBV9; size: NA; D: TRBD1; CDR3: CASSEGQSYSGNTIYF; DNA: TGTGCCAGCAGCGAGGGACAGTCCTACTCTGGAAACACCATATATTTT
J: TRBJ2-3; V: TRBV7-9; size: many; D: NA; CDR3: CASSLDHPTDTQYF; DNA: TGTGCCAGCAGCTTAGACCATCCCACAGATACGCAGTATTTT
J: TRBJ2-7; V: TRBV29-1; size: many; D: TRBD2; CDR3: CSVEVLAGAYEQYF; DNA: TGCAGCGTTGAAGTGCTAGCGGGAGCGTACGAGCAGTACTTC
J: TRBJ2-7; V: TRBV28; size: many; D: TRBD2; CDR3: CASNTGTSVYEQYF; DNA: TGTGCCAGCAATACCGGGACTAGCGTCTACGAGCAGTACTTC
J: TRBJ2-1; V: TRBV4-1; size: NA; D: TRBD2; CDR3: CASSLRAGDSYNEQFF; DNA: TGCGCCAGCAGCCTCAGAGCGGGGGACTCCTACAATGAGCAGTTCTTC
J: TRBJ1-2; V: TRBV12-3/TRBV12-4; size: NA; D: NA; CDR3: CASRIGDGYTF; DNA: TGTGCCAGCAGGATAGGGGATGGCTACACCTTC
J: TRBJ2-3; V: TRBV7-2; size: many; D: TRBD2; CDR3: CAGMAWGGGPDTQYF; DNA: TGTGCCGGTATGGCGTGGGGGGGAGGGCCAGATACGCAGTATTTT
J: TRBJ2-7; V: TRBV5-1; size: few; D: NA; CDR3: CASSLTPHEQYF; DNA: TGCGCCAGCAGCTTGACACCCCACGAGCAGTACTTC
J: TRBJ2-6; V: TRBV7-3; size: NA; D: NA; CDR3: CASSFDRVSGANVLTF; DNA: TGTGCCAGCAGCTTCGATAGGGTCTCTGGGGCCAACGTCCTGACTTTC
J: TRBJ2-3; V: TRBV4-3; size: few; D: TRBD2; CDR3: CASSQASGGEWDTQYF; DNA: TGCGCCAGCAGCCAAGCTAGCGGGGGAGAGTGGGATACGCAGTATTTT
J: TRBJ2-1; V: TRBV19; size: few; D: NA; CDR3: CASSRIGRGSYNEQFF; DNA: TGTGCCAGTAGTAGAATCGGGCGGGGATCCTACAATGAGCAGTTCTTC
J: TRBJ2-5; V: TRBV3-1; size: many; D: NA; CDR3: CASSHSSETQYF; DNA: TGTGCCAGCAGCCATTCTTCGGAGACCCAGTACTTC
J: TRBJ2-7; V: TRBV6-1; size: many; D: TRBD1; CDR3: CASRRQGYEQYF; DNA: TGTGCCAGCAGACGACAGGGATACGAGCAGTACTTC
J: TRBJ1-5; V: TRBV18; size: few; D: TRBD1; CDR3: CASSPQGARDQPQHF; DNA: TGTGCCAGCTCACCGCAGGGGGCTAGGGATCAGCCCCAGCATTTT
J: TRBJ2-7; V: TRBV12-3/TRBV12-4; size: few; D: NA; CDR3: CASSSTSPGAQYF; DNA: TGTGCCAGCAGTTCCACTTCGCCGGGGGCGCAGTACTTC
J: TRBJ1-1; V: TRBV10-3; size: NA; D: NA; CDR3: CAISENSEAFF; DNA: TGTGCCATCAGTGAAAACAGTGAAGCTTTCTTT
J: TRBJ2-7; V: TRBV29-1; size: NA; D: TRBD2; CDR3: CSVRLFGLADSYEQYF; DNA: TGCAGCGTCCGATTATTCGGACTAGCGGACTCCTACGAGCAGTACTTC
J: TRBJ2-5; V: TRBV20-1; size: NA; D: NA; CDR3: CSTSQGSGEETQYF; DNA: TGCAGTACTAGCCAGGGGTCGGGGGAAGAGACCCAGTACTTC
J: TRBJ2-5; V: TRBV5-1; size: few; D: NA; CDR3: CASSAEGTQYF; DNA: TGCGCCAGCAGCGCCGAGGGGACCCAGTACTTC
J: TRBJ1-2; V: TRBV18; size: NA; D: TRBD1; CDR3: CASSLTGQHYGYTF; DNA: TGTGCCAGCTCCCTGACAGGGCAACACTATGGCTACACCTTC
J: TRBJ1-2; V: TRBV27; size: few; D: NA; CDR3: CASSLGQQGNGYTF; DNA: TGTGCCAGCAGTTTGGGACAACAGGGAAATGGCTACACCTTC
J: TRBJ1-2; V: TRBV12-3/TRBV12-4; size: NA; D: TRBD1; CDR3: CASSLSSTGANGYTF; DNA: TGTGCCAGCAGTTTAAGCTCGACAGGGGCAAATGGCTACACCTTC
J: TRBJ1-1; V: TRBV13; size: few; D: NA; CDR3: CASSPSFRATEAFF; DNA: TGTGCCAGCAGCCCGTCCTTTAGAGCCACTGAAGCTTTCTTT
J: TRBJ2-3; V: TRBV6-2/TRBV6-3; size: many; D: TRBD2; CDR3: CASTYSGTSGGAGTDTQYF; DNA: TGTGCCAGCACCTACTCTGGGACTAGCGGGGGGGCCGGAACAGATACGCAGTATTTT
J: TRBJ1-2; V: TRBV10-3; size: many; D: TRBD1; CDR3: CAISQTGSGYGYTF; DNA: TGTGCCATCAGCCAGACAGGGAGCGGCTATGGCTACACCTTC
J: TRBJ1-2; V: TRBV2; size: many; D: TRBD1; CDR3: CASTFWVRAGQGGYTF; DNA: TGTGCCAGCACTTTCTGGGTTCGGGCAGGACAGGGTGGCTACACCTTC
J: TRBJ2-1; V: TRBV19; size: once; D: NA; CDR3: CASSMGGGQPYNEQFF; DNA: TGTGCCAGTAGTATGGGAGGAGGGCAACCCTACAATGAGCAGTTCTTC
J: TRBJ2-2; V: TRBV4-1; size: NA; D: NA; CDR3: CASSQLPVTGTGELFF; DNA: TGCGCCAGCAGCCAACTCCCTGTCACGGGCACCGGGGAGCTGTTTTTT
J: TRBJ2-3; V: TRBV2; size: many; D: NA; CDR3: CASKRVARTDTQYF; DNA: TGTGCCAGCAAGAGGGTAGCCCGCACAGATACGCAGTATTTT
J: TRBJ1-5; V: TRBV12-3/TRBV12-4; size: many; D: NA; CDR3: CASSSDPRGSNQPQHF; DNA: TGTGCCAGCAGTTCCGATCCGCGGGGAAGCAATCAGCCCCAGCATTTT
J: TRBJ1-4; V: TRBV7-6; size: NA; D: NA; CDR3: CASSHHATNEKLFF; DNA: TGTGCCAGCAGCCACCATGCAACTAATGAAAAACTGTTTTTT